Below are 11 T cell receptor beta chains sequenced from a single sample in a study of shared clonotypes between healthy human individuals. TCRdb's copy holds only in-frame clones and misses some; the assay was immunoSEQ multiplex PCR. The sample yields about 600,000 clones, approximately 97% seen once. The sequenced sample was naive CD4+ T cells sorted from blood. Subset meaning: CD45RA+ positively selected. The receptor set was obtained from a woman younger than 45 in good health.

The chain carries TRBV5-1 and TRBJ2-2; D is ambiguous. Per germline, CDR1 SGHRS and CDR2 YFSETQ. The CDR3 covers 14 residues. V lost 7 bases to trimming and J lost 4 bases, with 14 bases between them. The chain's CDR3 is CASRRWDSTGELFF. The CDR3 DNA sequence: TGCGCCAGCCGACGGTGGGATAGCACCGGGGAGCTGTTTTTT. The full variable domain, rest sourced from reference TRBV5-1 and TRBJ2-2, is KAGVTQTPRYLIKTRGQQVTLSCSPISGHRSVSWYQQTPGQGLQFLFEYFSETQRNKGNFPGRFSGRQFSNSRSEMNVSTLELGDSALYLCASRRWDSTGELFFGEGSRLTVL.

The V call is TRBV29-1, the J call TRBJ2-5, with D unclear. The CDR3 runs to 14 residues. Germline V gene sequence: CDR1 SQVTM, CDR2 ANQGSEA. V was clipped by 4 bases and J by 2 bases, with 14 bases between them. The DNA of the CDR3 is TGCAGCGTTGCAAGTGGGGTCGGGCAAGAGACCCAGTACTTC. This encodes CSVASGVGQETQYF.

The gene calls are TRBV15 and TRBJ2-7; D is uncertain. The CDR3 spans 13 residues. V lost 0 bases to trimming and J lost 5 bases, with 8 bases between them. The germline V gene has CDR1 LNHNV and CDR2 YYDKDF (reference sequence). The DNA of the CDR3 is TGTGCCACCAGCAGAGATCCGGCGGACGAGCAGTACTTC. Amino acid sequence: CATSRDPADEQYF.

The J gene is TRBJ1-4, the V gene TRBV6-5, with a tentative D call TRBD1 (5 bases). The CDR3 has 16 residues. Deletions cut 0 bases from V and 8 bases from J, with 16 bases between. The germline V gene encodes CDR1 MNHEY and CDR2 SVGAGI. The CDR3 nucleotides read TGTGCCAGCAGTTACTCGGGGCATAAAGGTTCAGAAAAACTGTTTTTT. This gives the protein CASSYSGHKGSEKLFF.

The V and J genes are TRBV11-1 and TRBJ2-7; D may match TRBD1 or TRBD2 (5 bases each). This CDR3 comprises 14 residues. Germline CDR1 SGHAT, CDR2 FQDESV (reference sequence). V lost 3 bases and J lost 0, with 9 bases in between. CDR3: CASSFSGTSYEQYF. CDR3 coding DNA: TGTGCCAGCAGCTTTTCAGGGACCTCCTACGAGCAGTACTTC.

The rearrangement uses TRBV9 and TRBJ2-1; D gene uncertain. Germline loops: CDR1 SGDLS, CDR2 YYNGEE. This CDR3 has 15 amino acids. Trimming left V 0 bases short and J 7 bases short, with 14 bases between. This CDR3 is CASSVGAPPGNEQFF. The DNA of the CDR3 is TGTGCCAGCAGCGTAGGCGCTCCCCCTGGAAATGAGCAGTTCTTC.

The rearrangement joins TRBV18 to TRBJ2-5; D call uncertain. The J call may be faulty, since TRBJ2-7 better matches the DNA end. Germline CDR1 and CDR2: KGHSH and LQKENI. This CDR3 has 14 amino acids. CDR3 nucleotides: TGTGCCAGCTCCCCGACGACTTCAACCTACGAGCAGTACTTC. This gives the protein CASSPTTSTYEQYF.

V and J are TRBV28 and TRBJ1-2; no clear D gene. V lost 7 bases, J lost 8 bases, and 20 bases lay in between. Germline lookup yields CDR1 MDHEN and CDR2 SYDVKM. The CDR3 is made up of 14 amino acids. CDR3: CASTYVTAQEGYTF. CDR3 DNA: TGTGCCAGCACCTATGTCACCGCTCAGGAAGGCTACACCTTC.

The gene calls are TRBV27 and TRBJ1-1; 7 bases agree with TRBD1. This CDR3 region has 14 residues. V was clipped by 2 bases and J by 2 bases; unmatched bases: 2. Looked up from germline, CDR1 is MNHEY and CDR2 is SMNVEV (reference sequence). CDR3 residues: CASSLGTDNTEAFF. The DNA for the CDR3 is TGTGCCAGCAGTTTAGGGACAGACAACACTGAAGCTTTCTTT.

The rearrangement joins TRBV4-1 to TRBJ2-1; TRBD2 aligns across 13 bases. CDR3 length: 19 amino acids. Germline V gene lookup returns CDR1 MGHRA and CDR2 YSYEKL. The ends lost 0 bases at V and 6 bases at J; junction bases unmatched: 11. In nucleotides, the CDR3 is TGCGCCAGCAGCCAAGATCAATGGACTAGCGGGAGAGGGCTCAATGAGCAGTTCTTC. Its protein product is CASSQDQWTSGRGLNEQFF.

The genes are TRBV7-9 and TRBJ1-4; maybe TRBD1 (6 bases). Trimming removed 5 bases at V and 1 base at J, with 23 bases between. Germline V gene data show CDR1 as SEHNR and CDR2 as FQNEAQ (reference sequence). The CDR3 is 19 amino acids. CDR3 sequence reads: CASSHTALQGRQTNEKLFF. The CDR3 DNA reads as TGTGCCAGCAGCCATACTGCCTTACAGGGTAGACAAACTAATGAAAAACTGTTTTTT. Complete variable domain (other parts from reference TRBV7-9 and TRBJ1-4): DTGVSQNPRHKITKRGQNVTFRCDPISEHNRLYWYRQTLGQGPEFLTYFQNEAQLEKSRLLSDRFSAERPKGSFSTLEIQRTEQGDSAMYLCASSHTALQGRQTNEKLFFGSGTQLSVL.